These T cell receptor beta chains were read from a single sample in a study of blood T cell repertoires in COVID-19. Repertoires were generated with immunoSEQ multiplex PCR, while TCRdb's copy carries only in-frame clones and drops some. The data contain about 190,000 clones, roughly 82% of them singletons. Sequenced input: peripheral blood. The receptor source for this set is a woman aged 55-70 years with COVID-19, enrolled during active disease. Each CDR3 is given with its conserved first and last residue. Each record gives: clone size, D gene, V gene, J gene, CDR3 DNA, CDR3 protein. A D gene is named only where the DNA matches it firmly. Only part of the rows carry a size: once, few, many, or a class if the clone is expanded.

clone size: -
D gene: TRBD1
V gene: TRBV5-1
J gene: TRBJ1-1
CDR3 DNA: TGCGCCAGCAGCTTCCCAGGGGGCACTGAAGCTTTCTTT
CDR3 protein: CASSFPGGTEAFF

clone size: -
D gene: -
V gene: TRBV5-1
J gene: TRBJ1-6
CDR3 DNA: TGCGCCAGCAGTGTAGAACCCCCGTCAAATAATTCACCCCTCCACTTT
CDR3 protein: CASSVEPPSNNSPLHF

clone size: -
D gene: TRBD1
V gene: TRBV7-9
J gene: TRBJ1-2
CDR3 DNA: TGTGCCAGCAGCCCCACGACAGGGGTTCATGGCTACACCTTC
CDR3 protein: CASSPTTGVHGYTF

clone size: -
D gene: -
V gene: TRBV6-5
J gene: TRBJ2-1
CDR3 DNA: TGTGCCAGCAGTTACTCGCCAGGGAACAATGAGCAGTTCTTC
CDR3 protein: CASSYSPGNNEQFF

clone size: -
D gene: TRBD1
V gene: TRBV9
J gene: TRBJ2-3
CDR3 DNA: TGTGCCAGCAGCCCAACGACAGGGGGCATCGGCACAGATACGCAGTATTTT
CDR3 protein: CASSPTTGGIGTDTQYF

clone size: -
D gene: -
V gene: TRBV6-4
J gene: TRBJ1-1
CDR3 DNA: TGTGCCAGCGCGGTTGACAGGCTCACTGAAGCTTTCTTT
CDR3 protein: CASAVDRLTEAFF

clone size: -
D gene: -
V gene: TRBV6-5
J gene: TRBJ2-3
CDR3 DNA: TGTGCCAGCAGAGTGAACGGGGGAGCAGATACGCAGTATTTT
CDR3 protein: CASRVNGGADTQYF

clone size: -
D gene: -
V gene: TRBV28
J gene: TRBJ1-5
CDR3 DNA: TGTGCCAGCAGTTTTGGGAATCTTGGACTTAGCAATCAGCCCCAGCATTTT
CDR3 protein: CASSFGNLGLSNQPQHF

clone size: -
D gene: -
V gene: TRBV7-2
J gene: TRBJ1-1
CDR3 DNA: TGTGCCAGCAGCTTAACGGGTAGCACTGAAGCTTTCTTT
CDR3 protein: CASSLTGSTEAFF

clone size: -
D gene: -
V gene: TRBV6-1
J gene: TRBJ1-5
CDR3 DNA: TGTGCCAGCAGTGAAGCGAGGGGAGGTCAGCCCCAGCATTTT
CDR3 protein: CASSEARGGQPQHF

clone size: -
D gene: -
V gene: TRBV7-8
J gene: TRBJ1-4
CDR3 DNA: TGTGCCAGCAGCTTTGGCGCGGGGGAAAAACTGTTTTTT
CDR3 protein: CASSFGAGEKLFF

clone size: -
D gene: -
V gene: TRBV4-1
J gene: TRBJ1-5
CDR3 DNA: TGCGCCAGCAGCCAAGGCCCGAGGGGGGGCGATCAGCCCCAGCATTTT
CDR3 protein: CASSQGPRGGDQPQHF

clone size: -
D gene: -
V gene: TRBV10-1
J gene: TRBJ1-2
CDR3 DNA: TGCGCCAGCAGTGAGTCCGACGGGAGAGGCTACACCTTC
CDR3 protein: CASSESDGRGYTF

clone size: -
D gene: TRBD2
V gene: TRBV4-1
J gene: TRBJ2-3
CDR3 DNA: TGCGCCAGCAGCCAACCTAGCGGGAGTGGCGCGGATACGCAGTATTTT
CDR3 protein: CASSQPSGSGADTQYF

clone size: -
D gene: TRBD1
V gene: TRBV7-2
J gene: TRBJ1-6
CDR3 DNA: TGTGCCAGCAGCCCCCGGACAGGGCAAGAATCACCCCTCCACTTT
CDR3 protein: CASSPRTGQESPLHF

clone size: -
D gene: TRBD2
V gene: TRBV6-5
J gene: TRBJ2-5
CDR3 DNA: TGTGCCAGCAGGCGACTAGCGGGGGAGCAAGAGACCCAGTACTTC
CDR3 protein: CASRRLAGEQETQYF

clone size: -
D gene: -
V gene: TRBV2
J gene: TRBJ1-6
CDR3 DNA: TGTGCCAGCAAGACAGACTATAATTCACCCCTCCACTTT
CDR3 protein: CASKTDYNSPLHF

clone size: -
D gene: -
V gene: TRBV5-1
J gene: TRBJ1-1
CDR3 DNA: TGCGCCAGCAGCTACCAGGAGAACACTGAAGCTTTCTTT
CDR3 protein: CASSYQENTEAFF

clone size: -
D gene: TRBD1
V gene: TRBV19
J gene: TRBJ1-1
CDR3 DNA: TGTGCCAGTAGCGGACAGGGGGGCACTGAAGCTTTCTTT
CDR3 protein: CASSGQGGTEAFF

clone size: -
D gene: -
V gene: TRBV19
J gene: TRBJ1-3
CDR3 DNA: TGTGCCAGTACAGGCCCATTCTCTGGAAACACCATATATTTT
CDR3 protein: CASTGPFSGNTIYF

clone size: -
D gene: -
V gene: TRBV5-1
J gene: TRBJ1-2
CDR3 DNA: TGCGCCAGCAGCTGGGAGGGGAGGAACTATGGCTACACCTTC
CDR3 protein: CASSWEGRNYGYTF

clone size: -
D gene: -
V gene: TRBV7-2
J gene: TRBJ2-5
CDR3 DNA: TGTGCCAGCAGCTTTACAGGGTTGAAGACCCAGTACTTC
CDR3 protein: CASSFTGLKTQYF

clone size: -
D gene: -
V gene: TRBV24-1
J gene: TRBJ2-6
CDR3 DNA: TGTGCCACCAGTGATTCGGGGACTGGGGCCAACGTCCTGACTTTC
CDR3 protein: CATSDSGTGANVLTF

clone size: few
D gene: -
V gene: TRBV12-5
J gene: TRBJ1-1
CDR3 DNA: TGTGCTAGTGCCCCGGCCCCAGGGGCTGAAGCTTTCTTT
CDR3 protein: CASAPAPGAEAFF

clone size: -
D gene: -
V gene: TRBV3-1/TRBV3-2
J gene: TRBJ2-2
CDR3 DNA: TGTGCCAGCAGCCTTCTGAGGGTTTCCGGGGAGCTGTTTTTT
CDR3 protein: CASSLLRVSGELFF

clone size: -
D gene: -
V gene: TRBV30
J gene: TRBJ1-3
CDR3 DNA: TGTGCCGCGAGGGGGGGCACTGGAAACACCATATATTTT
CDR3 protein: CAARGGTGNTIYF

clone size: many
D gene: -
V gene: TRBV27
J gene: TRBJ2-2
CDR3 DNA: TGTGCCAGCAGTCCATCACAGGGTGCCGGGGAGCTGTTTTTT
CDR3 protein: CASSPSQGAGELFF

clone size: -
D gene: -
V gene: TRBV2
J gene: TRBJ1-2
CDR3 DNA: TGTGCCAGCAGAAAGACAGGTGGGGACGGCTACACCTTC
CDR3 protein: CASRKTGGDGYTF

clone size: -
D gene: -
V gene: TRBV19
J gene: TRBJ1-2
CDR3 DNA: TGTGCCAGTAGTATAGGGACAGCTGGCTACACCTTC
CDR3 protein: CASSIGTAGYTF

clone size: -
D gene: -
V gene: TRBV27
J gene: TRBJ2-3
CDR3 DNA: TGTGCCAGCAGTTTATCCAGTACGCAGTATTTT
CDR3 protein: CASSLSSTQYF

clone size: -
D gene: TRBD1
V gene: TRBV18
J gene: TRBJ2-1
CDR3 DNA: TGTGCCAGCTCACCCGGGACAGGGGAGGACAATGAGCAGTTCTTC
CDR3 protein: CASSPGTGEDNEQFF

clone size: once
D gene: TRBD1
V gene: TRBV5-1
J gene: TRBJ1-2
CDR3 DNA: TGCGCCAGCAGCTTGGAGGGACAGGGGTTCGGCTACACCTTC
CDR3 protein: CASSLEGQGFGYTF

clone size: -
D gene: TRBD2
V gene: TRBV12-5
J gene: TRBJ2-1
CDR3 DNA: TGTGCTAGTGGTTTGGGAACCAGCGGGAGAAGGGGCAATGAGCAGTTCTTC
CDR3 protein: CASGLGTSGRRGNEQFF

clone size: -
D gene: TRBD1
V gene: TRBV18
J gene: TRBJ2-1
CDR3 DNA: TGTGCCAGCTCAAACCGGGACAGGGTTCACAATGAGCAGTTCTTC
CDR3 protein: CASSNRDRVHNEQFF

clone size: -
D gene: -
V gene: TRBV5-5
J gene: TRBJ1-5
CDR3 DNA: TGTGCCAGCAGCTTGGAGCTATCGGATCAGCCCCAGCATTTT
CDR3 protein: CASSLELSDQPQHF

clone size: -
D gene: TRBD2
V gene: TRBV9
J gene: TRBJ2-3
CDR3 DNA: TGTGCCAGCAGCAAATTAGCGGGAGTTAGAACAGATACGCAGTATTTT
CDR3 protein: CASSKLAGVRTDTQYF

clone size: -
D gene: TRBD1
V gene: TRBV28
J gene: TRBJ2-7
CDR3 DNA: TGTGCCAGCAGACAAGGCGGGACAGGCCACCACGAGCAGTACTTC
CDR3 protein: CASRQGGTGHHEQYF

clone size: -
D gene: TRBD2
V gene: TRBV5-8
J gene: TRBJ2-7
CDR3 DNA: TGTGCCAGCAAGCCTGCAAGCGGGAGGCCTTCCTACGAGCAGTACTTC
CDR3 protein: CASKPASGRPSYEQYF

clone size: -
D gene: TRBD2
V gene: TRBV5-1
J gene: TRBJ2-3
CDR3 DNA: TGCGCCAGCAGCTTGGGCCGAAGGACTAGTCGTACAGATACGCAGTATTTT
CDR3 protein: CASSLGRRTSRTDTQYF

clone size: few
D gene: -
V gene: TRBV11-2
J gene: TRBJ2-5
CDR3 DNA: TGTGCCAGCCACAACAGCAGGCGTGAGACCCAGTACTTC
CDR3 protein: CASHNSRRETQYF